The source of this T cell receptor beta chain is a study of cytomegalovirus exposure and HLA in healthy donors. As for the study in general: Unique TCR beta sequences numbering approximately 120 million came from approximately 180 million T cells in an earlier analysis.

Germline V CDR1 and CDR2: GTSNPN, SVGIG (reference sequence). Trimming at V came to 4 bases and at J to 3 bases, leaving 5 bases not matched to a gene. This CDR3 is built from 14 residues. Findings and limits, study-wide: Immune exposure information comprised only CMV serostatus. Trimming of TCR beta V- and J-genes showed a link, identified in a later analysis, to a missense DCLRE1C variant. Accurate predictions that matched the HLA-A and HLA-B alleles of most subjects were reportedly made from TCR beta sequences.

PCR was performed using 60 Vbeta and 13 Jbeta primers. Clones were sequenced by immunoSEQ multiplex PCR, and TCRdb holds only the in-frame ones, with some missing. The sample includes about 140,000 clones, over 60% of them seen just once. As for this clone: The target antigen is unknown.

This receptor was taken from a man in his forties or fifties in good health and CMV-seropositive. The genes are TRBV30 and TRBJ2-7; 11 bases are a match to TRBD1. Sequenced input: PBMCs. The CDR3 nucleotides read TGTGCCTGGAAGTCCGGGACAGGGGGCTACGAGCAGTACTTC. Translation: CAWKSGTGGYEQYF.